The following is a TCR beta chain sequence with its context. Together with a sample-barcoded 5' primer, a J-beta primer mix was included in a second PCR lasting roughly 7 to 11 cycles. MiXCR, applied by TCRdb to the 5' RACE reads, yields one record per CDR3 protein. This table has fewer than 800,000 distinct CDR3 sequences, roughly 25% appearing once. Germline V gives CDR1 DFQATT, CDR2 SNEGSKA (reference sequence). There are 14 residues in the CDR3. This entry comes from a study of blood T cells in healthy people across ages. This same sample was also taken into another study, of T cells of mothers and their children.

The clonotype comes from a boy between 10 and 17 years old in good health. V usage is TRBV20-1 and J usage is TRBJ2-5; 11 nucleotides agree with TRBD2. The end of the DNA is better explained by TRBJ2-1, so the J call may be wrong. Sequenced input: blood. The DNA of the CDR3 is TGCAGTGCGGACACTAGCGGGGGATCCTATGAGCAGTTCTTC. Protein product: CSADTSGGSYEQFF.